The rows below give T cell receptor beta chains drawn from one sample of a study of blood T cell repertoires in COVID-19. Measured with immunoSEQ multiplex PCR; TCRdb has only the in-frame clones, and not every one. The sample carries fewer than 250,000 clones, 90% to 95% recorded once. Sequencing was performed on peripheral blood. These receptors all come from a man under 40 with acute or convalescent COVID-19. Both conserved end residues are part of each CDR3. The D gene is left open where the match is weak. Size tells how often a clone was seen (once, few, many) or the class of an expanded clone, and some rows leave it out.

v_gene	d_gene	abundance	j_gene	CDR3aa	CDR3nt
TRBV9	.	.	TRBJ2-5	CASSAGQRETQYF	TGTGCCAGCAGCGCCGGACAGCGAGAGACCCAGTACTTC
TRBV5-1	TRBD2	.	TRBJ2-7	CASSLETAGPGRGEQYF	TGCGCCAGCAGCTTGGAGACAGCCGGCCCCGGGAGGGGCGAGCAGTACTTC
TRBV27	.	.	TRBJ1-1	CASSFSKRVDTEAFF	TGTGCCAGCAGTTTTTCCAAGAGGGTAGACACTGAAGCTTTCTTT
TRBV5-4	.	few	TRBJ2-2	CASSLDGTHTGELFF	TGTGCCAGCAGCTTGGATGGGACTCATACCGGGGAGCTGTTTTTT
TRBV30	TRBD2	once	TRBJ2-3	CAWSEGDYILTDTQYF	TGTGCCTGGAGTGAAGGGGACTATATTCTCACAGATACGCAGTATTTT
TRBV12-3/TRBV12-4	.	.	TRBJ2-3	CASTSTDTQYF	TGTGCCAGCACTAGCACAGATACGCAGTATTTT
TRBV5-4	TRBD1	.	TRBJ2-2	CASSNEGQGDTGELFF	TGTGCCAGCAGCAACGAAGGACAGGGTGACACCGGGGAGCTGTTTTTT
TRBV5-1	.	.	TRBJ2-5	CASSPSRLYQETQYF	TGCGCCAGCAGCCCGAGTCGACTGTACCAAGAGACCCAGTACTTC
TRBV28	.	once	TRBJ2-1	CASSPRRWRNEQFF	TGTGCCAGCAGTCCTCGACGATGGAGGAATGAGCAGTTCTTC
TRBV6-1	TRBD2	.	TRBJ2-3	CASSEGGWGLGATDTQYF	TGTGCCAGCAGTGAAGGGGGGTGGGGACTAGGAGCAACAGATACGCAGTATTTT
TRBV28	TRBD1	.	TRBJ2-2	CASSGGRGQVNTGELFF	TGTGCCAGCAGCGGTGGCCGGGGACAGGTCAACACCGGGGAGCTGTTTTTT
TRBV2	.	.	TRBJ2-1	CASSERRAGSYNEQFF	TGTGCCAGCAGTGAACGCAGGGCTGGGTCCTACAATGAGCAGTTCTTC
TRBV18	.	.	TRBJ1-6	CASSPDRLGSPLHF	TGTGCCAGCTCTCCGGACAGATTGGGATCACCCCTCCACTTT
TRBV12-3/TRBV12-4	.	.	TRBJ1-2	CASSPLRGVGYTF	TGTGCCAGCAGTCCCCTCAGGGGTGTTGGCTACACCTTC
TRBV6-5	.	.	TRBJ2-6	CAAKSSSGANVLTF	TGTGCCGCAAAAAGCTCCTCTGGGGCCAACGTCCTGACTTTC